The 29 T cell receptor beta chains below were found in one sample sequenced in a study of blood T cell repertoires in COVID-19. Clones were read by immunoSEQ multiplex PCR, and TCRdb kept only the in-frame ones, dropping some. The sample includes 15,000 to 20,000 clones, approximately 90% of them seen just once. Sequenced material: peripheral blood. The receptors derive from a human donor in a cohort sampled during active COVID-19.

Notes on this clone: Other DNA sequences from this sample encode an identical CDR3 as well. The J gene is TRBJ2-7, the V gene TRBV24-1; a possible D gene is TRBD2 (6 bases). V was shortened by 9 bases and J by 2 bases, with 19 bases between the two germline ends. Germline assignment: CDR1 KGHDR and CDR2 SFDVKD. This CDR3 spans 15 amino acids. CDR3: CATSLAIRRAYEQYF. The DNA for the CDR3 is TGTGCCACCTCACTAGCCATACGTAGGGCCTACGAGCAGTACTTC.

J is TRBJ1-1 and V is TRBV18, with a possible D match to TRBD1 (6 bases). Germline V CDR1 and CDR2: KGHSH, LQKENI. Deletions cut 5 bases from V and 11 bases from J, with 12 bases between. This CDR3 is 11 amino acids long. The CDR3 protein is CASSATGRAFF. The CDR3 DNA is TGTGCCAGCTCAGCGACAGGTCGCGCTTTCTTT.

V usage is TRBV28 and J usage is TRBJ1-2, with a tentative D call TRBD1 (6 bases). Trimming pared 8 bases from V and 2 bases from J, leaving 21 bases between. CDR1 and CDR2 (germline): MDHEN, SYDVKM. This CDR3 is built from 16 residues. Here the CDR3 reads CASAGSKGGTNYGYTF. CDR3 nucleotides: TGTGCCAGCGCTGGATCCAAAGGGGGAACGAACTATGGCTACACCTTC.

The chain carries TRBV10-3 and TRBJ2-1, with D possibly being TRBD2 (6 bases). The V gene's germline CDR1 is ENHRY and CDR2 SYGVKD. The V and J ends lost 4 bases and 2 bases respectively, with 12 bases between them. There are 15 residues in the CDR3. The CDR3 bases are TGTGCCATCAGTGGGGACGGGGAGGCCTACAATGAGCAGTTCTTC. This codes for CAISGDGEAYNEQFF.

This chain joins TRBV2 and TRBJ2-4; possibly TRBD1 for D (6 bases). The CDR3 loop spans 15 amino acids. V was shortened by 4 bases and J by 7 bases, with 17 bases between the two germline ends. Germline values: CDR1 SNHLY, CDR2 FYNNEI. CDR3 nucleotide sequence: TGTGCCAGCAGTGGGGGGCAGGGAACGGCGAACATTCAGTACTTC. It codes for CASSGGQGTANIQYF.

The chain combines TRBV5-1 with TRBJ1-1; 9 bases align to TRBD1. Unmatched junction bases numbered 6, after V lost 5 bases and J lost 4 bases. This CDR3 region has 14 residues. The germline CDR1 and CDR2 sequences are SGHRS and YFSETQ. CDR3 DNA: TGCGCCAGCAGTGATAGGACAGGGGCCACTGAAGCTTTCTTT. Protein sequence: CASSDRTGATEAFF.

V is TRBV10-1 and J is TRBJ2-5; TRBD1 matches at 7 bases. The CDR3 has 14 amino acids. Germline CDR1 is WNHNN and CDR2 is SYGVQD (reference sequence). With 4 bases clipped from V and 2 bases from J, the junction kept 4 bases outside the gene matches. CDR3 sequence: CASSGMGQQETQYF. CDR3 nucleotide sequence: TGCGCCAGCAGTGGGATGGGACAGCAAGAGACCCAGTACTTC.

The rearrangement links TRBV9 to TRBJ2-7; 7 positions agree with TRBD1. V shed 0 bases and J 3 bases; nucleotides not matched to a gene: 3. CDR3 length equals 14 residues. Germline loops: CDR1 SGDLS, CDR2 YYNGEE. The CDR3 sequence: CASSVGGQLYEQYF. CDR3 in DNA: TGTGCCAGCAGCGTAGGGGGACAGCTCTACGAGCAGTACTTC.

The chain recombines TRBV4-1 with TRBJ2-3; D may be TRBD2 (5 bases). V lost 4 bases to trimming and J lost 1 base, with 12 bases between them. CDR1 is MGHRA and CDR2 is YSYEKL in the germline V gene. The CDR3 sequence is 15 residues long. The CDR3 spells CASSLGSRGTDTQYF. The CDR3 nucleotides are TGCGCCAGCAGCCTGGGGAGTCGAGGCACAGATACGCAGTATTTT.

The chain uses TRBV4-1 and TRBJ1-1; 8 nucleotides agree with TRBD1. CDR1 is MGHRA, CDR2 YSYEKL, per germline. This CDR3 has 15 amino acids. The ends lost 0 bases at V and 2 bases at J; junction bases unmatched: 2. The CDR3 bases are TGCGCCAGCAGCCAAGAGGGACAGGCAAACACTGAAGCTTTCTTT. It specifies CASSQEGQANTEAFF.

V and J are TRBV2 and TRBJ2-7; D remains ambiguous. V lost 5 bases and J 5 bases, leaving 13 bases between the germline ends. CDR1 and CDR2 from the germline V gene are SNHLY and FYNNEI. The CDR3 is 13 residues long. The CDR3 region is CASSRDTMHEQYF. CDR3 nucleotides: TGTGCCAGCAGTCGAGACACCATGCACGAGCAGTACTTC.

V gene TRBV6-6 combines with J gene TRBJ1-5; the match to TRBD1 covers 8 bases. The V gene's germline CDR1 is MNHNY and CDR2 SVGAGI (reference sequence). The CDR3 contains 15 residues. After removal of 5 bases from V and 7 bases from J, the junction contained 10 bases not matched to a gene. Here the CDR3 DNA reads TGTGCCAGCAGTGGAGACAGGGGATCGGGGCAGCCCCAGCATTTT. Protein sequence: CASSGDRGSGQPQHF.

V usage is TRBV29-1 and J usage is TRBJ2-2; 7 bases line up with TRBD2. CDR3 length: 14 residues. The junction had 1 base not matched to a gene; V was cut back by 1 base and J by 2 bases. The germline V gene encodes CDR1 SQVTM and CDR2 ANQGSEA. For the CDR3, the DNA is TGCAGCGTTGAAGGACTAGCAAACACCGGGGAGCTGTTTTTT. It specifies CSVEGLANTGELFF.

CDR3 nucleotide sequence: TGTGCCAGCAGTTCTAGCGGACCCTACGAGCAGTACTTC. Amino acids: CASSSSGPYEQYF. V usage is TRBV6-6 and J usage is TRBJ2-7; TRBD2 matches at 7 bases. The CDR3 is 13 residues long. Germline CDR1 MNHNY, CDR2 SVGAGI (reference sequence). The trim removed 4 bases at V and 2 bases at J, leaving 2 bases unmatched.

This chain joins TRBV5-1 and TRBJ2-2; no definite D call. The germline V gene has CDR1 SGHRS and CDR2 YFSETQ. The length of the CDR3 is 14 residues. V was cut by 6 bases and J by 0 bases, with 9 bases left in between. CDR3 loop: CASNPTTNTGELFF. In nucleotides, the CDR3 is TGCGCCAGCAACCCGACAACGAACACCGGGGAGCTGTTTTTT.

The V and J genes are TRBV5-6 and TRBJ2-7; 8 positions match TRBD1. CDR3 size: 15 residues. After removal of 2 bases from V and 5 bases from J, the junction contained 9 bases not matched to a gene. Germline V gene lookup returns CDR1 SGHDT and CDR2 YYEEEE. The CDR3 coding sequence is TGTGCCAGCAGCTTCCTTTCAGGGGGCAAAAACGAGCAGTACTTC. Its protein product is CASSFLSGGKNEQYF.

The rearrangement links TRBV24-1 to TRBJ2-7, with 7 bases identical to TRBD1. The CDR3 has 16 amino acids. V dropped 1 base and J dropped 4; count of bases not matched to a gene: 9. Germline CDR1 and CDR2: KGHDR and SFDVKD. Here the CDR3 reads CATSDLGQGVKYEQYF. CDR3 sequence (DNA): TGTGCCACCAGTGATTTAGGCCAGGGGGTGAAGTACGAGCAGTACTTC.

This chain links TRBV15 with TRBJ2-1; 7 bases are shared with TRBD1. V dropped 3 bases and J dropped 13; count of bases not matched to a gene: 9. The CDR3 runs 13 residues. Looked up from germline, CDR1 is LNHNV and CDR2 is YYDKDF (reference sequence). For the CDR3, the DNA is TGTGCCACCAGCAGCCCCAGTGAGGGGGCCCAGTTCTTC. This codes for CATSSPSEGAQFF. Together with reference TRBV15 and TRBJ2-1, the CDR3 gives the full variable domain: DAMVIQNPRYQVTQFGKPVTLSCSQTLNHNVMYWYQQKSSQAPKLLFHYYDKDFNNEADTPDNFQSRRPNTSFCFLDIRSPGLGDTAMYLCATSSPSEGAQFFGPGTRLTVL.

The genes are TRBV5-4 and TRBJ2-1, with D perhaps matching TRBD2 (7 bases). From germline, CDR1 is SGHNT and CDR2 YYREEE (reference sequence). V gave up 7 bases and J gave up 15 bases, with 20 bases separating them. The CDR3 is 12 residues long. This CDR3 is CASWGEGGGPFF. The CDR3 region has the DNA TGTGCCAGCTGGGGAGAAGGGGGGGGTCCGTTCTTC.

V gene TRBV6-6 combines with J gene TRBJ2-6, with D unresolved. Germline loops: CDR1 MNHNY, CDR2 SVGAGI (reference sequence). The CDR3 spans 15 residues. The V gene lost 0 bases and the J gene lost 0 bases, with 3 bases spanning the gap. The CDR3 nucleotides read TGTGCCAGCAGTTACTCGAGCTCTGGGGCCAACGTCCTGACTTTC. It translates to CASSYSSSGANVLTF.

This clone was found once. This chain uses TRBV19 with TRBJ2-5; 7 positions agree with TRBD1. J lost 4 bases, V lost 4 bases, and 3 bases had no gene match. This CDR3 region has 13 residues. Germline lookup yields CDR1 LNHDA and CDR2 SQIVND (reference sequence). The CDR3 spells CASSTTGRETQYF. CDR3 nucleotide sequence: TGTGCCAGTAGTACGACAGGGCGAGAGACCCAGTACTTC.

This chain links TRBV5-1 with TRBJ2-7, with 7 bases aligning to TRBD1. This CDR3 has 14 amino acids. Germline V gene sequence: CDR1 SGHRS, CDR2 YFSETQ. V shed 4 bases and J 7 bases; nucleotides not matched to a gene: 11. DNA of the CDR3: TGCGCCAGCAGCCTTGACAGGGTTGAAGAGGAGCAGTACTTC. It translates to CASSLDRVEEEQYF.

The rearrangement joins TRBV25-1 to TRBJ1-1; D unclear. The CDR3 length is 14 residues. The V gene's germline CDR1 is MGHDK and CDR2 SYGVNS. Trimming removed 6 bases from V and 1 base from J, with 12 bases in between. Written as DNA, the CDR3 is TGTGCCAGCAGACCTTCGGGTGGGAACACTGAAGCTTTCTTT. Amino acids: CASRPSGGNTEAFF.

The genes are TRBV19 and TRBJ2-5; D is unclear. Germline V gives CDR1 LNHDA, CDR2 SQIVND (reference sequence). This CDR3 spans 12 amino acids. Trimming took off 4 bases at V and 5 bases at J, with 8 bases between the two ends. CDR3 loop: CASSSSRETQYF. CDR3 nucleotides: TGTGCCAGTAGTAGCTCTCGGGAGACCCAGTACTTC. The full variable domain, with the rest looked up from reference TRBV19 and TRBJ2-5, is DGGITQSPKYLFRKEGQNVTLSCEQNLNHDAMYWYRQDPGQGLRLIYYSQIVNDFQKGDIAEGYSVSREKKESFPLTVTSAQKNPTAFYLCASSSSRETQYFGPGTRLLVL.

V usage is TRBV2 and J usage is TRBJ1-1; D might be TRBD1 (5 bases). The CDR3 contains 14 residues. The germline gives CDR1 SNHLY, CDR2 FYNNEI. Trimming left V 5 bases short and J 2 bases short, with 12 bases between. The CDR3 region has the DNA TGTGCCAGCAGTTCCCAGGGAGGAAACACTGAAGCTTTCTTT. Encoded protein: CASSSQGGNTEAFF.

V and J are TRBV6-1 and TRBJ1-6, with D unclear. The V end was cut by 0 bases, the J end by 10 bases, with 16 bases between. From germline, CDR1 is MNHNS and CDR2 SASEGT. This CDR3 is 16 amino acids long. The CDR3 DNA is TGTGCCAGCAGTGAAGCGCTTCGACGGAGCGACTCACCCCTCCACTTT. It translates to CASSEALRRSDSPLHF.

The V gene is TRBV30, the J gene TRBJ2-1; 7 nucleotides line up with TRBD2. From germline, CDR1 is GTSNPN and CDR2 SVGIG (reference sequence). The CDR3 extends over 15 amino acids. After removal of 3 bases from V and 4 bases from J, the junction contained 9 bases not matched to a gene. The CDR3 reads CAWSSAGRTYNEQFF. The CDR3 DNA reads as TGTGCCTGGAGCTCGGCCGGGAGGACTTACAATGAGCAGTTCTTC.

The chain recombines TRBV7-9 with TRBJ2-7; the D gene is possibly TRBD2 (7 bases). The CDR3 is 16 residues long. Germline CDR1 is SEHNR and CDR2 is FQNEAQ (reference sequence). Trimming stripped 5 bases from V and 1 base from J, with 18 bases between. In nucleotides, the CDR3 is TGTGCCAGCAGCCCCCGTTTGGGGGGGCATTCCTACGAGCAGTACTTC. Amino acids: CASSPRLGGHSYEQYF.

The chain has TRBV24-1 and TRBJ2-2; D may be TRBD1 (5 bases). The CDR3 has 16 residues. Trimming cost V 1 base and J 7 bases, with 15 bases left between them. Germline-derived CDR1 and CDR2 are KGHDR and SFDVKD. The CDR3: CATSDFGPGSGGELFF. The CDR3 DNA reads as TGTGCCACCAGTGATTTTGGGCCAGGGTCGGGCGGGGAGCTGTTTTTT.